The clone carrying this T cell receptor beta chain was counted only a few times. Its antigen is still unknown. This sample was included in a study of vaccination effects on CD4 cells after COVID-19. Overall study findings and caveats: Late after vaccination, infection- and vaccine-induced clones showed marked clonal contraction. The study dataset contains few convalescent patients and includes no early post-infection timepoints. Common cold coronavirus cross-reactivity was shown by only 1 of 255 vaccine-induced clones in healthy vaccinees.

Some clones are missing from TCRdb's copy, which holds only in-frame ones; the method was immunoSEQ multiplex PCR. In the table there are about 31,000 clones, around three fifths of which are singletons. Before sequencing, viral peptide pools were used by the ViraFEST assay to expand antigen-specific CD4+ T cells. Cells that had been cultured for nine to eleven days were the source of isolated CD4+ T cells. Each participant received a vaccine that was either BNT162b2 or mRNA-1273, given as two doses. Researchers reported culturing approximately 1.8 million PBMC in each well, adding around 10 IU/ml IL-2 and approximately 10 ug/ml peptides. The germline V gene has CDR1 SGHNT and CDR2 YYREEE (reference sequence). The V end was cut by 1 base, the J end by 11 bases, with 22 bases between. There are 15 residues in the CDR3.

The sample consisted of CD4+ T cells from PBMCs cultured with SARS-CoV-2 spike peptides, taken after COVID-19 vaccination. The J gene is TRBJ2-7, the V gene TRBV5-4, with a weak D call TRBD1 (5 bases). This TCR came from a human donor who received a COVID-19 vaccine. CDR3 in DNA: TGTGCCAGCAGCTTGTTTGGCTCTTCAGGGATGCGAAAGTACTTC. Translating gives CASSLFGSSGMRKYF.